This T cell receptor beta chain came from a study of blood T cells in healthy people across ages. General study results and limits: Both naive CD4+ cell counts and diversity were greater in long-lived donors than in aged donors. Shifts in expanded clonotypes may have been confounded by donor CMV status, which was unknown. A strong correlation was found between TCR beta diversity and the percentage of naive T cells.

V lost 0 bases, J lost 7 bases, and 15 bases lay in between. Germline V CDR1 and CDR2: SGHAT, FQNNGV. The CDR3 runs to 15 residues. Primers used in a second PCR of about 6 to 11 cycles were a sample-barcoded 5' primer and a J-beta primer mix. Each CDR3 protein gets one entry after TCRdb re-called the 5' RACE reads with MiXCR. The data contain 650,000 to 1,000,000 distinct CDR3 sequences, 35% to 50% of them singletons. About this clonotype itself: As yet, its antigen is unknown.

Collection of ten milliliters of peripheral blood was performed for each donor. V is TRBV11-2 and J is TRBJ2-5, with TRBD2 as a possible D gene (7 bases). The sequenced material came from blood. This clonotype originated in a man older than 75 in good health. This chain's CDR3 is CASSLERGGPWTQYF. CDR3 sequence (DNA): TGTGCCAGCAGCTTAGAAAGGGGGGGGCCCTGGACCCAGTACTTC.